This entry is about one T cell receptor (beta chain). The antigen remains undetermined. The data were taken from a study of T cell responses to AZD1222 COVID-19 vaccine. Study findings and constraints: Nearly half of the spike-specific TCRs reportedly recognize variant regions that carry no mutations. Donors in the cohort were predominantly white British and more often female, and clonal diversity was possibly underestimated.

Assay: immunoSEQ multiplex PCR; the TCRdb copy retains only in-frame clones and omits some. The sample consists of roughly 100,000 clones, about 90% of them appearing once. The sequence came from an adult in good health. Material: peripheral blood, obtained on day 0 of AZD1222 vaccination.

CDR3 region: CASSHLRQGEDTEAFF. The CDR3 region has the DNA TGCGCCAGCAGTCATCTTCGACAGGGGGAGGACACTGAAGCTTTCTTT. V is TRBV23-1 and J is TRBJ1-1; 9 bases agree with TRBD1. TRBV23-1 is reported as an ORF; its role is uncertain. V dropped 3 bases and J dropped 3; count of bases not matched to a gene: 8. This CDR3 contains 16 residues.